The 16 T cell receptor beta chains presented below share a single source sample, sequenced in a study of blood T cell repertoires in COVID-19. The protocol was immunoSEQ multiplex PCR, while the TCRdb copy is restricted to in-frame clones and leaves out a portion. This table holds some 150,000 clones, 84% found once. Sequencing input: peripheral blood. The source of these receptors is a man in his 70s with acute or convalescent COVID-19.

The chain's CDR3 is CASVGQGSGYTF. CDR3 nucleotide sequence: TGTGCCAGCGTAGGACAGGGAAGTGGCTACACCTTC. V is TRBV28 and J is TRBJ1-2; TRBD1 aligns across 8 bases. The CDR3 runs to 12 residues. The J segment lost 7 bases and the V segment lost 8 bases, leaving 6 bases of the junction unmatched. Germline lookup yields CDR1 MDHEN and CDR2 SYDVKM.

This chain joins TRBV4-1 and TRBJ2-3; 9 bases map to TRBD1. CDR1 is MGHRA and CDR2 is YSYEKL in the germline V gene. After removal of 0 bases from V and 1 base from J, the junction contained 17 bases not matched to a gene. There are 21 residues in the CDR3. CDR3 nucleotide sequence: TGCGCCAGCAGCCAAGATTTCCAGGACAGGGGTCCCAGGAGGGGCACAGATACGCAGTATTTT. Translating gives CASSQDFQDRGPRRGTDTQYF.

J is TRBJ1-5 and V is TRBV19; 8 positions agree with TRBD1. This CDR3 region has 16 residues. Germline loops: CDR1 LNHDA, CDR2 SQIVND (reference sequence). With V trimmed by 8 bases and J by 2 bases, 11 bases remained unmatched. CDR3 residues: CASQIRTGKGNQPQHF. In DNA, the CDR3 is TGTGCCAGTCAGATAAGGACAGGGAAGGGCAATCAGCCCCAGCATTTT. The whole variable domain, filled in from reference TRBV19 and TRBJ1-5, reads DGGITQSPKYLFRKEGQNVTLSCEQNLNHDAMYWYRQDPGQGLRLIYYSQIVNDFQKGDIAEGYSVSREKKESFPLTVTSAQKNPTAFYLCASQIRTGKGNQPQHFGDGTRLSIL.

This clone was counted a single time. This sequence joins TRBV5-6 and TRBJ1-3; weak D call: TRBD1 (5 bases). Germline V lookup: CDR1 SGHDT, CDR2 YYEEEE. The CDR3 runs to 15 residues. V was cut by 4 bases and J by 1 base, with 12 bases left in between. The CDR3 spells CASSLDGASGNTIYF. The CDR3 DNA reads TGTGCCAGCAGCCTGGATGGGGCGTCTGGAAACACCATATATTTT.

The CDR3 is CASSEAGFGGRAADTQYF. The CDR3 DNA reads as TGTGCCAGCAGTGAAGCGGGTTTTGGCGGGAGGGCCGCGGATACGCAGTATTTT. The chain links TRBV6-1 to TRBJ2-3; 9 nucleotides agree with TRBD2. CDR1 is MNHNS, CDR2 SASEGT, per germline. J gave up 6 bases and V 0 bases, and 13 bases lay outside the gene matches. The CDR3 contains 18 residues.

The chain links TRBV18 to TRBJ2-1; D ambiguous. CDR3 length equals 11 residues. V lost 6 bases and J lost 7, with 7 bases in between. Germline V gene lookup returns CDR1 KGHSH and CDR2 LQKENI. CDR3 nucleotides: TGTGCCAGCTCGGCCGTTAATGAGCAGTTCTTC. Its protein is CASSAVNEQFF.

This clone was picked up one time. V usage is TRBV7-8 and J usage is TRBJ2-1; TRBD2 matches at 12 bases. This CDR3 spans 16 amino acids. Germline V gene lookup returns CDR1 SGHVS and CDR2 FQNEAQ. V trimming: 4 bases; J trimming: 8 bases; junction bases outside the gene matches: 9. This CDR3 reads CASSYRTSGARDEQFF. Written as DNA, the CDR3 is TGTGCCAGCAGCTACCGGACTAGCGGGGCACGGGATGAGCAGTTCTTC.

The chain links TRBV2 to TRBJ2-3; no definite D call. There are 14 residues in the CDR3. CDR1 is SNHLY, CDR2 FYNNEI, per germline. Trimming removed 3 bases from V and 0 bases from J, with 7 bases in between. CDR3 region: CASSDLGSTDTQYF. Written as DNA, the CDR3 is TGTGCCAGCAGTGACCTAGGTAGCACAGATACGCAGTATTTT.

This clone was observed a single time. The rearrangement joins TRBV7-2 to TRBJ1-3; possibly TRBD1 for D (6 bases). The CDR3 spans 15 residues. Trimming removed 5 bases at V and 4 bases at J, with 15 bases between. Germline V gene lookup returns CDR1 SGHTA and CDR2 FQGNSA. The CDR3 DNA reads TGTGCCAGCAGCATACGAACAGGGTCCGGAAACACCATATATTTT. Translation: CASSIRTGSGNTIYF.

This clone was observed a single time. The J gene is TRBJ2-1, the V gene TRBV7-3, with TRBD1 matching 9 bases. CDR3 length: 13 residues. J lost 7 bases, V lost 5 bases, and 3 bases had no gene match. CDR1 SGHTA and CDR2 FQGTGA come from the germline V gene. The CDR3 here is CASSLGQGNEQFF. As DNA, the CDR3 is TGTGCCAGCAGCCTGGGACAGGGTAATGAGCAGTTCTTC.

The J gene is TRBJ1-2, the V gene TRBV19, with 8 bases aligning to TRBD1. The CDR3 runs to 13 residues. Germline V CDR1 and CDR2: LNHDA, SQIVND (reference sequence). Germline trimming cut 7 bases from V and 4 bases from J; bases unmatched to any gene: 5. CDR3 bases: TGTGCCAGTAACCCGACAGGGGCCTATGGCTACACCTTC. Encoded protein: CASNPTGAYGYTF.

This clone appeared a single time. V and J are TRBV18 and TRBJ2-5; TRBD2 might be the D (7 bases). The CDR3 runs 15 residues. Trimming shortened V by 2 bases and J by 4 bases, and 14 bases separated the two germline ends. Germline lookup yields CDR1 KGHSH and CDR2 LQKENI. CDR3 nucleotide sequence: TGTGCCAGCTCACCAGTACGGGGGGCTGGAGAGACCCAGTACTTC. This codes for CASSPVRGAGETQYF.

This sequence joins TRBV18 and TRBJ1-5; TRBD1 aligns across 8 bases. V was clipped by 3 bases and J by 4 bases; unmatched bases: 5. This CDR3 contains 15 residues. Looked up from germline, CDR1 is KGHSH and CDR2 is LQKENI. CDR3 amino acids: CASSPTGARNQPQHF. For the CDR3, the DNA is TGTGCCAGCTCACCGACAGGGGCCCGGAATCAGCCCCAGCATTTT.

The chain joins TRBV4-1 to TRBJ1-4, with TRBD1 as a possible D gene (5 bases). Germline-derived CDR1 and CDR2 are MGHRA and YSYEKL. Deletions cut 4 bases from V and 5 bases from J, with 17 bases between. There are 16 residues in the CDR3. The CDR3 is CASSLMPWRGNEKLFF. DNA for the CDR3: TGCGCCAGCAGCCTTATGCCGTGGAGGGGAAATGAAAAACTGTTTTTT.

This rearrangement joins TRBV7-9 to TRBJ2-5; unclear D gene. V dropped 3 bases and J dropped 5 bases, with 4 bases sitting between them. CDR1 SEHNR and CDR2 FQNEAQ come from the germline V gene (reference sequence). This CDR3 has 11 residues. CDR3 protein: CASSFRETQYF. The CDR3 DNA reads as TGTGCCAGCAGCTTCCGGGAGACCCAGTACTTC.

The chain has TRBV5-1 and TRBJ2-7; 11 bases fit TRBD1. J lost 4 bases, V lost 4 bases, and 4 bases had no gene match. The CDR3 is made up of 14 amino acids. From germline, CDR1 is SGHRS and CDR2 YFSETQ. The chain's CDR3 is CASSPGDRGYEQYF. The CDR3 DNA sequence: TGCGCCAGCAGCCCAGGGGACAGGGGGTACGAGCAGTACTTC.